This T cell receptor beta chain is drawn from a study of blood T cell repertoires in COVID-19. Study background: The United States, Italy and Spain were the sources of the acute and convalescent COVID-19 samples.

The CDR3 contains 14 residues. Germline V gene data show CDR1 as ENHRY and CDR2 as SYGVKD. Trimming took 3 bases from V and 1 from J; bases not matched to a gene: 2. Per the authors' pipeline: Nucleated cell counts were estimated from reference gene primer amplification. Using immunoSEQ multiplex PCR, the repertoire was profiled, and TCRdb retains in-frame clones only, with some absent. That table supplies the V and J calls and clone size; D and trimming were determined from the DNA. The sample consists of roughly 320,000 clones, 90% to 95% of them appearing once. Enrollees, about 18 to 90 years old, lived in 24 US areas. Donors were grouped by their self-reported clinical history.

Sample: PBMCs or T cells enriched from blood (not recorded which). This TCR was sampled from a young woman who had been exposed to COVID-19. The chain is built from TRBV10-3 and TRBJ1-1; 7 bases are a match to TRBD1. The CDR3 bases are TGTGCCATCAGTGACGGGACAGCGAACACTGAAGCTTTCTTT. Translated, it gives CAISDGTANTEAFF.